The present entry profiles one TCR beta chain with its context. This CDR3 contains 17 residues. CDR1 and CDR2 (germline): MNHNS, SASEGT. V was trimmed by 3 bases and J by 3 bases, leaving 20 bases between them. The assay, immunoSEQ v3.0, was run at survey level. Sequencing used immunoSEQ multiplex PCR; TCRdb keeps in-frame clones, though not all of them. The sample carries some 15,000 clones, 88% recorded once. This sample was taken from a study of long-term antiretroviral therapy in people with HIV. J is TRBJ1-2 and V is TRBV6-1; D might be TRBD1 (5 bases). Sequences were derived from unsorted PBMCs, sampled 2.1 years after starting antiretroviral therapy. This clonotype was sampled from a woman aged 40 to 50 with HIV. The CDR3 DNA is TGTGCCAGCAGTGAGTACCGAGGGACCTCTAAGGACTATGGCTACACCTTC. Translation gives CASSEYRGTSKDYGYTF.